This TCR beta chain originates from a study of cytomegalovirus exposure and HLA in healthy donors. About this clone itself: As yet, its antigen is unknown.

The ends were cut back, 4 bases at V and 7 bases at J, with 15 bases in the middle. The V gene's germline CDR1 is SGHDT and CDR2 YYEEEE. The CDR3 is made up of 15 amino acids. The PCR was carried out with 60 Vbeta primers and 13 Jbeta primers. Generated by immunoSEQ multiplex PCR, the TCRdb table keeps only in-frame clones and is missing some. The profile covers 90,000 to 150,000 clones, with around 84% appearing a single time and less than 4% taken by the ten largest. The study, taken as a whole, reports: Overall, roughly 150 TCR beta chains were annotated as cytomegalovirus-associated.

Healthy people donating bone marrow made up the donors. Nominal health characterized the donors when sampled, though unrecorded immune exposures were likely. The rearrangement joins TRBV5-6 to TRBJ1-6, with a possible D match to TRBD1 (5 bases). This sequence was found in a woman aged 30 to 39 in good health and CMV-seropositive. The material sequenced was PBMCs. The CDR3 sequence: CASSRGGTGNSPLHF. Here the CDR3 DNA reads TGTGCCAGCAGCCGGGGGGGGACGGGAAATTCACCCCTCCACTTT.